The clone carrying this T cell receptor beta chain was detected once. What it recognizes is unknown. The sample originates from a study of T cells in localized non-small cell lung cancer. Germline CDR1 reads SGHRS; CDR2 reads YFSETQ. V was clipped by 2 bases and J by 4 bases, with 10 bases between them. The CDR3 is 14 residues long. The assay was immunoSEQ multiplex PCR, and TCRdb's table has in-frame clones only and misses some. The data show around 50,000 clones, approximately 82% seen once. Study findings and constraints: Uninvolved adjacent lung showed peak T cell clonality, exceeding tumor. Because only a single region of the tumor was sequenced, heterogeneity remains possible. Median around 60 top-100 tumor clones were shared with paired adjacent lung. A raised T cell density in blood coincided with lengthier overall survival.

The genes are TRBV5-1 and TRBJ2-1; possibly TRBD2 for D (5 bases). The clonotype comes from a female donor over 55 with stage II squamous cell lung carcinoma. Here the sequenced sample was peripheral blood, taken before any cancer treatment. CDR3 in amino acids: CASSLGGRYNEQFF. DNA of the CDR3: TGCGCCAGCAGCTTAGGTGGGAGATACAATGAGCAGTTCTTC.